This T cell receptor (beta chain) originates from a study of cytomegalovirus exposure and HLA in healthy donors. Points from the study as a whole: Cytomegalovirus association was listed for about 170 TCR beta chains. Segments of the TCR beta V type were, in most cases, productive about 87% or about 30% of the time in an earlier analysis.

Germline V gene sequence: CDR1 MGHDK, CDR2 SYGVNS. The CDR3 is 15 amino acids. V shed 2 bases and J shed 6 bases, with 15 bases lying between them. PCR was performed using 60 Vbeta and 13 Jbeta primers. Assay used: immunoSEQ multiplex PCR; TCRdb lists only in-frame clones, some missing. The data show roughly 160,000 clones, with more than 60% seen just once and roughly 8.2% held by the top ten. About this clone itself: The antigen is undetermined.

The sample comprised PBMCs. The chain combines TRBV25-1 with TRBJ2-3, with TRBD1 as a possible D gene (5 bases). The sequence was obtained from a woman aged 40-49 years in good health and CMV-seropositive. The CDR3 is CASSERSRGPDTQYF. The DNA for the CDR3 is TGTGCCAGCAGTGAACGGAGTAGGGGTCCGGATACGCAGTATTTT.